The source of this T cell receptor beta chain is a study of blood T cell repertoires in COVID-19. Study summary: From T cells, B-cell-depleted T cells, or PBMCs came the material, which was cDNA or gDNA.

This CDR3 comprises 15 residues. Germline-derived CDR1 and CDR2 are LGHNA and YNFKEQ. Losses at the gene ends were 6 bases for V and 2 bases for J; bases not matched to a gene: 5. Per the study methods: Estimation of nucleated cell counts was performed using reference gene primer amplification. Assay: immunoSEQ multiplex PCR; the TCRdb copy retains only in-frame clones and omits some. That table is the source of V, J and clone size, and D and trimming were worked out from the DNA. The table has a few hundred thousand clones, 70% to 90% seen once. Assignments of participants to cohorts depended upon their own reported clinical history. In the 2 weeks before study entry, exposed participants met a COVID-19 case, which was PCR-confirmed or clinician-diagnosed.

The sample consisted of PBMCs or T cells enriched from blood (not recorded which). The chain is built from TRBV4-2 and TRBJ2-3; 10 bases match TRBD2. The sequence came from a woman aged 18 to 35 who had been exposed to COVID-19. The CDR3 bases are TGTGCCAGCAGGGCCGGGACTAGCGTCACAGATACGCAGTATTTT. This translates into CASRAGTSVTDTQYF.